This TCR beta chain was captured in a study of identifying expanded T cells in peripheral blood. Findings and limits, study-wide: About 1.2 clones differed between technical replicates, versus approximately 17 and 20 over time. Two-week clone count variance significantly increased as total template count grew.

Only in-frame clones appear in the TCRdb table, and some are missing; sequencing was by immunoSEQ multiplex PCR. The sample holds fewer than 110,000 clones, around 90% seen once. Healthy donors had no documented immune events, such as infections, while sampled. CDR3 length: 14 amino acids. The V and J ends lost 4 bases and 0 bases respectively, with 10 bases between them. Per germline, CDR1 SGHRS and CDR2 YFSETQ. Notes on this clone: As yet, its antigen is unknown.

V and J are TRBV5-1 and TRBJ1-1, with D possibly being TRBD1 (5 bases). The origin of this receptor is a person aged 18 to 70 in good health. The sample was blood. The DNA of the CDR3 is TGCGCCAGCAGCGCGACAGTCATGAACACTGAAGCTTTCTTT. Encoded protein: CASSATVMNTEAFF.